The 21 T cell receptor beta chains presented below share a single source sample, sequenced in a study of molecular identifiers for immune sequencing clone quantification. A single record per CDR3 protein comes from TCRdb applying MiXCR to the PCR reads. The sample consists of about 320,000 distinct CDR3 sequences, roughly 24% of them appearing once. Sequencing was performed on naive CD8+ T cells from blood, with Jurkat cell RNA spiked in. Documented subset: FACS-sorted CD8+CD4-CCR7+CD45RA+ naive T cells. The receptors were sampled from a human donor in good health. Some libraries in this study had Jurkat cell RNA spiked in.

The chain employs TRBV7-9 and TRBJ2-3; TRBD2 aligns across 8 bases. CDR3 length: 16 amino acids. J gave up 4 bases and V 5 bases, and 11 bases lay outside the gene matches. Germline V gene data show CDR1 as SEHNR and CDR2 as FQNEAQ (reference sequence). CDR3 residues: CASSPSRTSIADTQYF. The CDR3 nucleotides are TGTGCCAGCAGCCCCTCTAGGACTAGCATCGCAGATACGCAGTATTTT.

This clonotype appeared a few times. The rearrangement joins TRBV6-5 to TRBJ2-7; TRBD1 matches at 9 bases. This CDR3 contains 15 residues. Germline CDR1 is MNHEY and CDR2 is SVGAGI. The J segment lost 4 bases and the V segment lost 2 bases, leaving 6 bases of the junction unmatched. CDR3 nucleotides: TGTGCCAGCAGTTACGCCCGACAGGGGGAATACGAGCAGTACTTC. Its protein product is CASSYARQGEYEQYF.

Ten or more counts support this clonotype. The J gene is TRBJ1-1, the V gene TRBV5-4; D gene uncertain. Germline V CDR1 and CDR2: SGHNT, YYREEE (reference sequence). The length of the CDR3 is 14 residues. Trimming removed 2 bases at V and 1 base at J, with 9 bases between. CDR3 coding DNA: TGTGCCAGCAGCTTTCAGGATCCGAACACTGAAGCTTTCTTT. Translating it yields CASSFQDPNTEAFF.

In this sample, this clonotype turned up once. A read error may be the cause here, since a much bigger clone is one base away. The rearrangement uses TRBV4-3 and TRBJ1-5; 8 bases line up with TRBD1. This CDR3 has 16 residues. Trimming cost V 4 bases and J 3 bases; bases outside gene matches: 8. Germline V gene data show CDR1 as LGHNA and CDR2 as YSLEER. The CDR3 reads CASSRDLRGLNQPQHF. CDR3 in DNA: TGCGCCAGCAGCCGAGATCTCAGGGGGCTCAATCAGCCCCAGCATTTT.

The chain employs TRBV15 and TRBJ2-3; D not certain. The CDR3 covers 15 residues. Germline values: CDR1 LNHNV, CDR2 YYDKDF (reference sequence). Trimming cost V 1 base and J 0 bases, with 8 bases left between them. CDR3 in amino acids: CATSRGGTSTDTQYF. CDR3 nucleotides: TGTGCCACCAGCAGAGGCGGAACTAGCACAGATACGCAGTATTTT.

This clonotype occurred a few times. CDR3 loop: CASSLAWAGENEKLFF. CDR3 nucleotide sequence: TGTGCCAGCAGCTTAGCATGGGCAGGGGAAAATGAAAAACTGTTTTTT. The chain joins TRBV7-9 to TRBJ1-4; tentatively, D is TRBD1 (6 bases). CDR1 is SEHNR and CDR2 is FQNEAQ in the germline V gene (reference sequence). V lost 0 bases, J lost 5 bases, and 13 bases lay in between. The length of the CDR3 is 16 residues.

This clonotype was seen ten or more times. This sequence joins TRBV5-6 and TRBJ2-3; TRBD2 agrees at 7 bases. CDR1 is SGHDT and CDR2 is YYEEEE in the germline V gene. The CDR3 runs to 14 residues. J was trimmed by 4 bases and V by 0 bases; bases with no gene match: 2. Here the CDR3 reads CASSLVAGPDTQYF. The CDR3 DNA follows: TGTGCCAGCAGCTTGGTAGCGGGTCCAGATACGCAGTATTTT.

This clonotype has ten or more counts. This sequence joins TRBV7-2 and TRBJ2-2; weak D call: TRBD1 (6 bases). The CDR3 length is 15 residues. The ends were cut back, 6 bases at V and 1 base at J, with 12 bases in the middle. Germline assignment: CDR1 SGHTA and CDR2 FQGNSA. The CDR3 nucleotides are TGTGCCAGCAGAGGACAGCGAGAGAACACCGGGGAGCTGTTTTTT. Protein product: CASRGQRENTGELFF.

This clonotype was seen many times. The rearrangement joins TRBV2 to TRBJ2-3, with D tentatively TRBD2 (6 bases). Trimming removed 3 bases from V and 2 bases from J, with 12 bases in between. Germline assignment: CDR1 SNHLY and CDR2 FYNNEI. This CDR3 contains 15 residues. The DNA of the CDR3 is TGTGCCAGCAGTGAGTTGCCGGGGGACACAGATACGCAGTATTTT. Encoded protein: CASSELPGDTDTQYF.

Many counts were recorded for this clonotype. V gene TRBV6-5 combines with J gene TRBJ2-2; D is undetermined. The germline V gene encodes CDR1 MNHEY and CDR2 SVGAGI. The CDR3 runs 14 residues. The V and J ends lost 7 bases and 6 bases respectively, with 15 bases between them. CDR3 amino acids: CASMFRVWSGELFF. CDR3 sequence (DNA): TGTGCCAGCATGTTCCGGGTTTGGTCCGGGGAGCTGTTTTTT.

The sample holds one count of this clonotype. A much more abundant neighbour one base away suggests this may be a read error. V is TRBV29-1 and J is TRBJ2-7; D remains ambiguous. Germline CDR1 reads SQVTM; CDR2 reads ANQGSEA. V lost 4 bases and J 2 bases, leaving 9 bases between the germline ends. CDR3 size: 12 residues. The DNA for the CDR3 is TGCAGCGTTGTACTTGGGACCTACGAGCAGTACTTC. Translating gives CSVVLGTYEQYF.

The rearrangement joins TRBV10-3 to TRBJ2-7, with D tentatively TRBD1 (6 bases). The CDR3 runs 13 residues. The germline V and J ends were trimmed by 3 bases and 3 bases, with 9 bases remaining between them. Germline CDR1 ENHRY, CDR2 SYGVKD. The CDR3 bases are TGTGCCATCAGTGAAGGGGGATTCTACGAGCAGTACTTC. Its protein is CAISEGGFYEQYF.

This clonotype came up a few times. The gene calls are TRBV30 and TRBJ1-4; D gene unclear. Germline values: CDR1 GTSNPN, CDR2 SVGIG (reference sequence). V was clipped by 4 bases and J by 7 bases, with 7 bases between them. The CDR3 is 11 residues long. The DNA of the CDR3 is TGTGCCTGGACGGTTGGTGAAAAACTGTTTTTT. This translates into CAWTVGEKLFF.

This rearrangement joins TRBV30 to TRBJ2-5; 9 bases match TRBD1. The V segment lost 5 bases and the J segment 4 bases; nucleotides outside the gene matches: 5. Germline CDR1 reads GTSNPN; CDR2 reads SVGIG (reference sequence). This CDR3 is built from 13 residues. The CDR3 region is CAWDGTGRETQYF. DNA for the CDR3: TGTGCCTGGGATGGGACAGGGAGAGAGACCCAGTACTTC.

The V call is TRBV4-1, the J call TRBJ1-6; D call uncertain. Per germline, CDR1 MGHRA and CDR2 YSYEKL. The CDR3 is made up of 13 amino acids. Trimming took off 0 bases at V and 10 bases at J, with 7 bases between the two ends. CDR3 loop: CASSQEVESPLHF. CDR3 coding DNA: TGCGCCAGCAGCCAAGAAGTAGAATCACCCCTCCACTTT.

At least ten counts were recorded for this clonotype. The chain links TRBV20-1 to TRBJ2-2; D is tentatively TRBD1 or TRBD2 (6 bases each). The germline gives CDR1 DFQATT, CDR2 SNEGSKA (reference sequence). The CDR3 has 13 amino acids. V was cut by 5 bases and J by 3 bases, with 10 bases left in between. The CDR3 DNA follows: TGCAGTGCTCCGGGGGCTGACACCGGGGAGCTGTTTTTT. It translates to CSAPGADTGELFF.

The sample holds many counts of this clonotype. The gene calls are TRBV30 and TRBJ1-1, with 8 nucleotides matching TRBD1. CDR1 is GTSNPN and CDR2 is SVGIG in the germline V gene (reference sequence). V gave up 5 bases and J gave up 6 bases; unmatched junction bases: 2. The CDR3 is 11 residues long. The CDR3 is CAWWTGPEAFF. DNA of the CDR3: TGTGCCTGGTGGACAGGGCCTGAAGCTTTCTTT.

This clonotype was seen ten or more times. V and J are TRBV5-4 and TRBJ2-3, with TRBD1 matching over 7 bases. Germline-derived CDR1 and CDR2 are SGHNT and YYREEE (reference sequence). This CDR3 region has 15 residues. V lost 2 bases, J lost 3 bases, and 6 bases stayed unmatched. This chain's CDR3 is CASSLGGEGTDTQYF. The CDR3 DNA reads as TGTGCCAGCAGCTTAGGGGGCGAGGGAACAGATACGCAGTATTTT.

In this sample, this clonotype turned up a few times. The chain combines TRBV7-9 with TRBJ2-3, with 8 bases identical to TRBD1. The junction had 11 bases not matched to a gene; V was cut back by 5 bases and J by 4 bases. Per germline, CDR1 SEHNR and CDR2 FQNEAQ (reference sequence). This CDR3 has 16 amino acids. Here the CDR3 DNA reads TGTGCCAGCAGCCACCCCCAGCAGGGGGCCGCAGATACGCAGTATTTT. Protein: CASSHPQQGAADTQYF.

In this sample, this clonotype turned up many times. This chain joins TRBV6-6 and TRBJ2-1, with D possibly being TRBD2 (6 bases). The V end was cut by 2 bases, the J end by 8 bases, with 16 bases between. This CDR3 region has 15 residues. Germline loops: CDR1 MNHNY, CDR2 SVGAGI (reference sequence). CDR3 coding DNA: TGTGCCAGCAGTTACCGGGCGGGATCGGTTGATGAGCAGTTCTTC. Translating gives CASSYRAGSVDEQFF.

This clonotype came up many times. The V gene is TRBV20-1, the J gene TRBJ2-3; TRBD2 matches at 8 bases. Looked up from germline, CDR1 is DFQATT and CDR2 is SNEGSKA (reference sequence). This CDR3 spans 17 amino acids. V trimming: 4 bases; J trimming: 4 bases; junction bases outside the gene matches: 16. The CDR3, as DNA: TGCAGTGCTACCCGAGACCAACTAGCGGAATATGCAGATACGCAGTATTTT. It encodes CSATRDQLAEYADTQYF.